What follows is one T cell receptor beta chain and its context. This specimen belongs to a study of Ad26.COV2.S vaccination and SARS-CoV-2 variants. Germline V lookup: CDR1 MGHDK, CDR2 SYGVNS. The CDR3 consists of 17 residues. The V segment lost 9 bases and the J segment 4 bases; nucleotides outside the gene matches: 14. Regarding treatment: about 20 received Ad26.COV2.S at low or high dose, single or two shots; several received placebo; per-sample allocation not given. Material that was analyzed had been drawn on day 63 after the first vaccine or placebo injection. Repertoires were generated with immunoSEQ multiplex PCR, while TCRdb's copy carries only in-frame clones and drops some. The data show roughly 460,000 clones, with 80% to 90% seen just once and over 1.5% held by the top ten.

This TCR was recovered from a person between 18 and 65 years old who received the Ad26.COV2.S COVID-19 vaccine or a placebo. The V gene is TRBV25-1, the J gene TRBJ2-1, with 11 nucleotides matching TRBD2. Specimen: peripheral blood, collected in a trial of Ad26.COV2.S vaccine versus placebo. CDR3 DNA: TGTGCCAGTCAGTTGCCTGGACTAGCGGGCGAGTACAATGAGCAGTTCTTC. Its protein is CASQLPGLAGEYNEQFF.